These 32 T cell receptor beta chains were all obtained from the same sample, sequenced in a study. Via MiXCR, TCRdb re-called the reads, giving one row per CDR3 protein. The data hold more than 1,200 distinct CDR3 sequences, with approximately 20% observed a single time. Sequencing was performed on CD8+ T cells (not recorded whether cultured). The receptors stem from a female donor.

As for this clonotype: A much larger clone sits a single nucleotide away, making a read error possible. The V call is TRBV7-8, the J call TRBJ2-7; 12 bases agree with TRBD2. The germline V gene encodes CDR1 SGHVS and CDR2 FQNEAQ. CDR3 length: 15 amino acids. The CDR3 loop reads CASSLQTSGRHEEYF. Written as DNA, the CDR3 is TGTGCCAGCAGCTTGCAAACTAGCGGGAGGCACGAGGAGTACTTC.

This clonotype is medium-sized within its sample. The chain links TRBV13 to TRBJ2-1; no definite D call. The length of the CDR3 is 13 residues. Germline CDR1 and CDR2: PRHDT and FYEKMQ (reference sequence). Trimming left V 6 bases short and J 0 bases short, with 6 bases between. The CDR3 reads CASRSGSYNEQFF. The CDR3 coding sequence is TGTGCCAGCAGATCGGGCTCCTACAATGAGCAGTTCTTC.

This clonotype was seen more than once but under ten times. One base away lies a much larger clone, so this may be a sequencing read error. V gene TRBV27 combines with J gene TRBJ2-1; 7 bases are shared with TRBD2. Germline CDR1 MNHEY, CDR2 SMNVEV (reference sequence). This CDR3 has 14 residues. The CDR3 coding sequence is TGTGCCAGCTGTTTATCAGTGGGGGGGATTGAGCAGTTCTTC. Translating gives CASCLSVGGIEQFF.

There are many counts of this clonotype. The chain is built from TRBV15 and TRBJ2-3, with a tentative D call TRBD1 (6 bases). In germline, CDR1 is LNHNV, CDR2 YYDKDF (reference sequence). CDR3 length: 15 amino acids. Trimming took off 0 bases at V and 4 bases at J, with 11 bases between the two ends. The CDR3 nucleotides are TGTGCCACCAGCAGAGATCTAGGGGGAGCAGATACGCAGTATTTT. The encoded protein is CATSRDLGGADTQYF.

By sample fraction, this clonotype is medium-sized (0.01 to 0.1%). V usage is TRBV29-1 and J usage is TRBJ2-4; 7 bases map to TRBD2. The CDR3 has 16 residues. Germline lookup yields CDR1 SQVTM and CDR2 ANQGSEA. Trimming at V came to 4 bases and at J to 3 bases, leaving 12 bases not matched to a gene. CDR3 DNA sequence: TGCAGCGTTGGGAGTCTTGGGGGGGTGGGCAAAAACATTCAGTACTTC. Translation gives CSVGSLGGVGKNIQYF. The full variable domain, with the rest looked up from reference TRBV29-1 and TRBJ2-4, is SAVISQKPSRDICQRGTSLTIQCQVDSQVTMMFWYRQQPGQSLTLIATANQGSEATYESGFVIDKFPISRPNLTFSTLTVSNMSPEDSSIYLCSVGSLGGVGKNIQYFGAGTRLSVL.

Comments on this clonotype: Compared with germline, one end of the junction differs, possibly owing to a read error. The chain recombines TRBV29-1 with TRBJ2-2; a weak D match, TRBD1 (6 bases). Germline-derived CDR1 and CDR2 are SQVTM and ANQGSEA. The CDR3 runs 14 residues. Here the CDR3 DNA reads TGCAGCGTGACAGGAGAAGAACGCACCGGGAAGCTGTTTTTC. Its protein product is CSVTGEERTGKLFF.

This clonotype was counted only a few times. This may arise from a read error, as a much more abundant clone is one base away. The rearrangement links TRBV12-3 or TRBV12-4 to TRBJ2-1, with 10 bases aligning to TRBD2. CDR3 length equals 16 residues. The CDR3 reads CASSRSGRDSYNERFF. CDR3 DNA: TGTGCCAGCAGTCGAAGCGGGAGGGATTCCTACAATGAGCGGTTCTTC.

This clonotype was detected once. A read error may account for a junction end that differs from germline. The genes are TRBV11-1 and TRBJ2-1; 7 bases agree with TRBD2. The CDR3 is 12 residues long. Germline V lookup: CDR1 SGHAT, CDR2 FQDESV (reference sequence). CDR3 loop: CTSSGINNEQFF. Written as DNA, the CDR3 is TGTACCAGCAGCGGGATAAACAATGAACAGTTCTTC.

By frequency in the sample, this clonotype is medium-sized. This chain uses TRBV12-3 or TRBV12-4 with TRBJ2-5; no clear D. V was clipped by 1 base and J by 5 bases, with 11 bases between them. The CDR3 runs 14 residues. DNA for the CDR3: TGTGCCAGCAGTTTAGAGCGACGGATCGAGACCCAGTACTTC. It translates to CASSLERRIETQYF.

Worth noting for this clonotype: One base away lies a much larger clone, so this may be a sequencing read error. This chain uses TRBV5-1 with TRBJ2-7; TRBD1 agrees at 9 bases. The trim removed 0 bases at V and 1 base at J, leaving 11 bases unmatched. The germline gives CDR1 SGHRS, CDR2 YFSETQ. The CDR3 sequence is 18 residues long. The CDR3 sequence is CASSLEGRQGVISYEQYF. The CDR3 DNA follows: TGCGCCAGCAGCTTGGAGGGGCGACAGGGGGTTATTTCCTACGAGCAGTACTTC. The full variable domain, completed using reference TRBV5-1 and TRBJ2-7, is KAGVTQTPRYLIKTRGQQVTLSCSPISGHRSVSWYQQTPGQGLQFLFEYFSETQRNKGNFPGRFSGRQFSNSRSEMNVSTLELGDSALYLCASSLEGRQGVISYEQYFGPGTRLTVT.

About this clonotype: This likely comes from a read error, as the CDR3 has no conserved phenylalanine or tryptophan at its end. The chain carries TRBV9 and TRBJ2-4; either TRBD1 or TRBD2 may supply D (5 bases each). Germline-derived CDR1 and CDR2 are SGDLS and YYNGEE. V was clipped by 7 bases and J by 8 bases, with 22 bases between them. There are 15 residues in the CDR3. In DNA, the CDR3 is TGTGCCAGCTCAATAGGGAGCACAATGGGGGACATTCAGTACTTA. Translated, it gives CASSIGSTMGDIQYL.

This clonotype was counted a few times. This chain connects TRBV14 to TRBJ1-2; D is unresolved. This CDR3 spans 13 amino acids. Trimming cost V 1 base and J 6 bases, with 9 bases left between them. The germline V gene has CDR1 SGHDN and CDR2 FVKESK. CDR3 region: CASSQVGYDGYTF. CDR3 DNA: TGTGCCAGCAGCCAAGTAGGGTATGATGGCTACACCTTC.

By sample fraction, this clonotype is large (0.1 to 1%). The CDR3 coding sequence is TGTGCCAGCGGTGTTGGGAGTGCCTACGAGCAGTACTTC. Translated: CASGVGSAYEQYF. The rearrangement uses TRBV27 and TRBJ2-7, with D possibly TRBD2 on 5 matching bases. Germline lookup yields CDR1 MNHEY and CDR2 SMNVEV (reference sequence). The CDR3 covers 13 residues. Trimming removed 8 bases from V and 2 bases from J, with 13 bases in between.

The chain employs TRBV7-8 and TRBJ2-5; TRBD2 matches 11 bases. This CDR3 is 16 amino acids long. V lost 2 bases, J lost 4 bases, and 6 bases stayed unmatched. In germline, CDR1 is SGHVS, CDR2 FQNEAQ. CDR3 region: CASSLLRLAGGETQYF. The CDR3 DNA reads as TGTGCCAGCAGCTTATTGAGGCTAGCGGGAGGAGAGACCCAGTACTTC.

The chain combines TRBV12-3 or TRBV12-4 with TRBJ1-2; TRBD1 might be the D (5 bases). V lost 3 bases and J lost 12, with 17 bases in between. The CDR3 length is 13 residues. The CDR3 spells CASSLGTEYAHTF. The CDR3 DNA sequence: TGTGCCAGCAGTTTGGGGACGGAGTATGCCCACACCTTC.

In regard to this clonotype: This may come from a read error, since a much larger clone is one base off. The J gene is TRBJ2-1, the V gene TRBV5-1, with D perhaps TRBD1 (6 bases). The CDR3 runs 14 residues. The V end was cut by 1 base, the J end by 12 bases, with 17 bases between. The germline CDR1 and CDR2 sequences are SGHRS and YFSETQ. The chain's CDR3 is CASSLKTGFDGQFF. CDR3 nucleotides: TGCGCCAGCAGCTTGAAGACAGGATTTGATGGGCAGTTCTTC.

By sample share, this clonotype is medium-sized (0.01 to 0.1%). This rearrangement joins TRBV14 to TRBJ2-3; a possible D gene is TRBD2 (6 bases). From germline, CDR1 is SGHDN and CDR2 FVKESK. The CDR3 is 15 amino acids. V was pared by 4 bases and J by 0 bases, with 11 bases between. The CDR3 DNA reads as TGTGCCAGCAGCCGGGACTCCTCTAGCACAGATACGCAGTATTTT. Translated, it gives CASSRDSSSTDTQYF.

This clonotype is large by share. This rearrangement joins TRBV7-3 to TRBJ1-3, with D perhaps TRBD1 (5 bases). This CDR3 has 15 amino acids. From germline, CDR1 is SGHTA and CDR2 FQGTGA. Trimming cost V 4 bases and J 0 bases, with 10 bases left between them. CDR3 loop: CASSSRQNSGNTIYF. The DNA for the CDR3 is TGTGCCAGCAGCTCCCGACAGAACTCTGGAAACACCATATATTTT. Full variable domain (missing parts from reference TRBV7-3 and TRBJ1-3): GAGVSQTPSNKVTEKGKYVELRCDPISGHTALYWYRQSLGQGPEFLIYFQGTGAADDSGLPNDRFFAVRPEGSVSTLKIQRTERGDSAVYLCASSSRQNSGNTIYFGEGSWLTVV.

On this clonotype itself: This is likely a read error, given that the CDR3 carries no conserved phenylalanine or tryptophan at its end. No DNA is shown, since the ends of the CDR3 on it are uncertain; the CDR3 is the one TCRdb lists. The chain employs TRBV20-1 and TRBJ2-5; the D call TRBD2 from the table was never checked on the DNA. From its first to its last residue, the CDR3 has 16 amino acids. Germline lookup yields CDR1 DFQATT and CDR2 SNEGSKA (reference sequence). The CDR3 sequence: CSARTGFGGAEETQHS.

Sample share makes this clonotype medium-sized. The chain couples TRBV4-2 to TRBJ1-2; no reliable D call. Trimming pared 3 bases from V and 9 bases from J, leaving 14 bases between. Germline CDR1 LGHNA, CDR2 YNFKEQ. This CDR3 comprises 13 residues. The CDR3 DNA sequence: TGTGCCAGCAGCCACGAGGGTTCGGGTAGCTACACCTTC. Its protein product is CASSHEGSGSYTF.

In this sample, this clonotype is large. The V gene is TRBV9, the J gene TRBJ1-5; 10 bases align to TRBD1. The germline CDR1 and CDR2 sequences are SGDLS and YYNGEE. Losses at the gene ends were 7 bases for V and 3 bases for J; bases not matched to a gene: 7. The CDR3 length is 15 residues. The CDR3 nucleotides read TGTGCCAGCTCCCAGACAGGGGGCCTCAATCAGCCCCAGCATTTT. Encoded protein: CASSQTGGLNQPQHF.

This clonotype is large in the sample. CDR3 in amino acids: CASSFSETQYF. Written as DNA, the CDR3 is TGTGCCAGCAGCTTTTCGGAGACCCAGTACTTC. V gene TRBV5-6 combines with J gene TRBJ2-5; no clear D gene. Germline values: CDR1 SGHDT, CDR2 YYEEEE. The CDR3 runs to 11 residues. V lost 2 bases to trimming and J lost 5 bases, with 4 bases between them.

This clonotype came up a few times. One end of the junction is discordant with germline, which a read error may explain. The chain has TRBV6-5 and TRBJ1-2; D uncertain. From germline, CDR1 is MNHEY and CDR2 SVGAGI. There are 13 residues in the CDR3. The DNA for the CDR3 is TGTGCAAGCAGTCCCAGAGGGAACTATGGCTACGCCTTC. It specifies CASSPRGNYGYAF.

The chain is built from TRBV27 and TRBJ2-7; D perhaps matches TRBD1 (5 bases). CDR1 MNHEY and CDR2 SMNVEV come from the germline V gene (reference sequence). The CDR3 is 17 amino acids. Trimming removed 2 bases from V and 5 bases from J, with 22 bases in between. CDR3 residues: CASSLGQLHTWGNEQYF. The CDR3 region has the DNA TGTGCCAGCAGTTTAGGTCAGCTCCATACGTGGGGCAACGAGCAGTACTTC.

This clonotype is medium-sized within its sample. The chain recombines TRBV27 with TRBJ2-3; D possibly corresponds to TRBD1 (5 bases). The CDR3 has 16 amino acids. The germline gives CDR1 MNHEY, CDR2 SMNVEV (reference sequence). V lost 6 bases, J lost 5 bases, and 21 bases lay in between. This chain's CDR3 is CASRAGHGSPGDTQYF. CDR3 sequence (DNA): TGTGCCAGCAGGGCAGGGCACGGATCCCCCGGAGATACGCAGTATTTT.

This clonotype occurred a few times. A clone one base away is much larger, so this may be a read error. As DNA, the CDR3 is TGTGCCAGCAGCCCCAGTTGGGGGGCCACTGAAGCTTTCTTT. This gives the protein CASSPSWGATEAFF. The rearrangement uses TRBV9 and TRBJ1-1, with D perhaps matching TRBD1 (6 bases). The germline CDR1 and CDR2 sequences are SGDLS and YYNGEE. Trimming left V 4 bases short and J 4 bases short, with 14 bases between. This CDR3 spans 14 amino acids.

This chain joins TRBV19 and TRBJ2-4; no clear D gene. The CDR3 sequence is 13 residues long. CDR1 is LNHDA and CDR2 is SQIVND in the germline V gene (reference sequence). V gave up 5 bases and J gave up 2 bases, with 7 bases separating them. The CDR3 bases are TGTGCCAGTAGTGGGTGGACCAAAAACATTCAGTACTTC. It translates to CASSGWTKNIQYF. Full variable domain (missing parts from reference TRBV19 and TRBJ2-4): DGGITQSPKYLFRKEGQNVTLSCEQNLNHDAMYWYRQDPGQGLRLIYYSQIVNDFQKGDIAEGYSVSREKKESFPLTVTSAQKNPTAFYLCASSGWTKNIQYFGAGTRLSVL.

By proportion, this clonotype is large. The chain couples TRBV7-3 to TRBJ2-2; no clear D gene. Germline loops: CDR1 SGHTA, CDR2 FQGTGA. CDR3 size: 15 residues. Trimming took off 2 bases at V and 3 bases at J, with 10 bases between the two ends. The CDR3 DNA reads TGTGCCAGCAGCTTATCATCCCGGGACACCGGGGAGCTGTTTTTT. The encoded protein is CASSLSSRDTGELFF.

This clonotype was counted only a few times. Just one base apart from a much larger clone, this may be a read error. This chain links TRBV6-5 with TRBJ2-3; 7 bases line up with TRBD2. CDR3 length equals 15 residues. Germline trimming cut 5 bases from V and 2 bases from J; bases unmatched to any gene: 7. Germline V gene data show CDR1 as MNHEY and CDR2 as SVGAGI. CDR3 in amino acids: CASSKAGTNTDTQYF. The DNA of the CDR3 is TGTGCCAGCAGTAAAGCCGGGACTAACACAGATACGCAGTATTTT.

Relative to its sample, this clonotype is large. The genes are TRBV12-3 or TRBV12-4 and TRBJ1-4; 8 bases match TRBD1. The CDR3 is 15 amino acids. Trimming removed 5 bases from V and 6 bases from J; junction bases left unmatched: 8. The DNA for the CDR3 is TGTGCCAGCAGTCCAGGGGGGACAGGAGATGAAAAACTGTTTTTT. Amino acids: CASSPGGTGDEKLFF.

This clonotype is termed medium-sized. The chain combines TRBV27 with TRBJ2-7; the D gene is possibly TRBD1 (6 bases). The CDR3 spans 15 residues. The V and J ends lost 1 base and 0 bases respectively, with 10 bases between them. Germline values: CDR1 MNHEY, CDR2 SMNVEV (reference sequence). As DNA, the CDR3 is TGTGCCAGCAGTTTATTGGACAGCCACTCCTACGAGCAGTACTTC. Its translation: CASSLLDSHSYEQYF.

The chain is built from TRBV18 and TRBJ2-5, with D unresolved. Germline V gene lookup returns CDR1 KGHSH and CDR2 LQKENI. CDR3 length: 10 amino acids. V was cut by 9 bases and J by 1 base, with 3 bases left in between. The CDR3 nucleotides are TGTGCCAGGCCCCAAGAGACCCAGTACTTC. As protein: CARPQETQYF.